This TCR beta chain is drawn from a study of blood T cell repertoires in COVID-19. Participants spanned ages about 18 to 90 years and resided in roughly 22 US areas. Per the original methods: Cell counts per sample came from amplifying reference gene primers. Repertoires were generated with immunoSEQ multiplex PCR, while TCRdb's copy carries only in-frame clones and drops some. The V and J calls and the clone size are those of that table, but D and trimming were determined from the DNA. The repertoire consists of fewer than 250,000 clones, with about nine tenths occurring once and the leading ten covering 7% to 9%. This receptor was identified in a man aged 25 to 40 in a cohort exposed to, infected with or recovered from COVID-19 (not recorded which). Material: PBMCs or T cells enriched from blood (not recorded which).

The CDR3 loop is CASSLSPMGHNQPQHF. CDR3 sequence (DNA): TGTGCCAGCAGCTTGTCGCCGATGGGACACAATCAGCCCCAGCATTTT. The rearrangement uses TRBV7-2 and TRBJ1-5; the D gene is possibly TRBD1 (6 bases). The CDR3 sequence is 16 residues long. Trimming left V 3 bases short and J 3 bases short, with 15 bases between. Germline V lookup: CDR1 SGHTA, CDR2 FQGNSA.